This entry is about one T cell receptor beta chain. The antigen is unknown. The junction departs from germline at one end; a sequencing error may be responsible. This CDR3 contains 16 residues. Germline CDR1 and CDR2: SGHNT and YYREEE (reference sequence). Sequencing was performed with immunoSEQ multiplex PCR; in TCRdb, only in-frame clones are kept and a portion is missing. The data show around 30,000 clones, about 95% seen once. This record comes from a study of regulatory and conventional T cells in RAG deficiency. Genomic DNA came from blood conventional CD4+ T cells gated CD25-low CD127-high. Overall study results and limits: Shannon entropy fell and Simpson indices rose in RAG-deficient patients.

This sample also appeared in a second study, on regulatory T cells. That source reports: The primer mix had 52 TRBV and 13 TRBJ primers. Skewed V and J usage and few unique V-J pairs marked patient repertoires, most in Tregs.

Sample: CD25- CD4+ T cells sorted from blood. This sequence was found in a human donor in good health. The chain joins TRBV5-4 to TRBJ1-3; 9 positions match TRBD1. CDR3 sequence reads: CASGLDSGQGVNTIYF. For the CDR3, the DNA is TGTGCCAGCGGCTTGGACTCGGGACAGGGCGTGAACACCATATATTTT.